The clone carrying this TCR beta chain was detected only a few times. This table comes from immunoSEQ multiplex PCR, and its TCRdb copy is limited to in-frame clones, with some not included. This sample has about 40,000 clones, with about 77% found just once. The V gene lost 5 bases and the J gene lost 7 bases, with 12 bases spanning the gap. Germline assignment: CDR1 LNHDA and CDR2 SQIVND (reference sequence). The CDR3 is made up of 12 amino acids. This record comes from a study of blood T cell repertoires in COVID-19. The V call is TRBV19, the J call TRBJ2-7; TRBD2 is a possible D gene (6 bases). The source material was peripheral blood. The sequence derives from a woman in her 70s with acute or convalescent COVID-19. The CDR3 reads CASSRGRGEQYF. The DNA for the CDR3 is TGTGCCAGTAGTCGGGGGAGAGGAGAGCAGTACTTC.